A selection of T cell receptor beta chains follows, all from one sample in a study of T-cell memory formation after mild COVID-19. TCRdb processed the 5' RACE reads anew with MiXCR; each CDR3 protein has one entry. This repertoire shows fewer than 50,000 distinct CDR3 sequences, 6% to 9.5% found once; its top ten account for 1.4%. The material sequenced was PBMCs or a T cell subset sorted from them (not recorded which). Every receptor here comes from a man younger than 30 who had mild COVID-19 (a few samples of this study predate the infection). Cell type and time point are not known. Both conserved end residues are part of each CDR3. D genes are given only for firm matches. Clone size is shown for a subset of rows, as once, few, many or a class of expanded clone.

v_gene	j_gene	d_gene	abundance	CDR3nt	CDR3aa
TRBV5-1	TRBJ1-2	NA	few	TGCGCCAGCAGCGCGGCCGGGACACAACCTTATGGCTACACCTTC	CASSAAGTQPYGYTF
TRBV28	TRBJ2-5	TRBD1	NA	TGTGCCAGCAGGGAGTTAGGACAGGGAAAGACCCAGTACTTC	CASRELGQGKTQYF
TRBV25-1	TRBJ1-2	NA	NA	TGTGCCAGCAGGGGTTGGGGAGACAGTTTTGATGGCTACACCTTC	CASRGWGDSFDGYTF
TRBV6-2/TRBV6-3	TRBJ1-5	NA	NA	TGTGCCAGCAGTTACTCGGGAACAGGTAATCAGCCCCAGCATTTT	CASSYSGTGNQPQHF
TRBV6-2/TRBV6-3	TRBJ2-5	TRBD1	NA	TGTGCCAGCAGTGCCGGGACAGGGGCAGTTGAGACCCAGTACTTC	CASSAGTGAVETQYF
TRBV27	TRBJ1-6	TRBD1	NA	TGTGCCAGCAGTTTCCCAGGGGGTGGATCACCCCTCCACTTT	CASSFPGGGSPLHF
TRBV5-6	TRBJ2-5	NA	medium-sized	TGTGCCAGCAGCTTTTGGGGGCCGAACTTCCAAGAGACCCAGTACTTC	CASSFWGPNFQETQYF
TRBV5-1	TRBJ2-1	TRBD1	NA	TGCGCCAGCAGAGGGGTGGGGACAGCGAATGAGCAGTTCTTC	CASRGVGTANEQFF
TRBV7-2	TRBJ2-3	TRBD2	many	TGTGCCAGCAGCTCCGGACTAGTCACAGATACGCAGTATTTT	CASSSGLVTDTQYF
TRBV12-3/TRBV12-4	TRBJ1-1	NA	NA	TGTGCCAGCAGTTTAGCGCGCTGGGAGGTCTTCTTT	CASSLARWEVFF
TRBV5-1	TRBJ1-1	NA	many	TGCGCCAGCAGCTCCCGACAAGACACTGAAGCTTTCTTT	CASSSRQDTEAFF
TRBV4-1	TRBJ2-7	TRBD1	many	TGCGCCAGCAGCCTAGGGACAGCCTCCTACGAGCAGTACTTC	CASSLGTASYEQYF
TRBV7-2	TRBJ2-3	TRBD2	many	TGTGCCAGCAGAACTCAAGCTAGCGGGGGTGCAGATACGCAGTATTTT	CASRTQASGGADTQYF
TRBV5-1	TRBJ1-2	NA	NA	TGCGCCAGCAGCGCACAGGGAGAGGATGGCTACACCTTC	CASSAQGEDGYTF
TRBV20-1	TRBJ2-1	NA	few	TGCAGTGCTAGACCATCGACCGGGGCAACCTACAATGAGCAGTTCTTC	CSARPSTGATYNEQFF
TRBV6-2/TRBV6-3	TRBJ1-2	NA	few	TGTGCCAGCACACCCGACCTGAATCCTAACTATGGCTACACCTTC	CASTPDLNPNYGYTF
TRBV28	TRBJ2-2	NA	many	TGTGCCAGCAGTTTAATAATGGCCGGGGAGCTGTTTTTT	CASSLIMAGELFF
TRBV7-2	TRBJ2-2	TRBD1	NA	TGTGCCAGCAGCTCGGGATACAGGGGTAGAACCGGGGAGCTGTTTTTT	CASSSGYRGRTGELFF
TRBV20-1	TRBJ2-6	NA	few	TGCAGTGCTAGGGTGGCTGGGGCCAACGTCCTGACTTTC	CSARVAGANVLTF
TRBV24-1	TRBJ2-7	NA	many	TGTGCCACGAACCCGGCAGAAAGGGCCTACGAGCAGTACTTC	CATNPAERAYEQYF
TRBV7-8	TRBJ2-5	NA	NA	TGTGCCAGCAGCTTAAGCGGATTCGGAGAGACCCAGTACTTC	CASSLSGFGETQYF
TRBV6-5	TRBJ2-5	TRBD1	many	TGTGCCAGCAGTCCCTCCGGGACAGGGGAGACCCAGTACTTC	CASSPSGTGETQYF
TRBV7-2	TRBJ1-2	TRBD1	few	TGTGCCAGCAGCTTAGTTGGAGGGGGCCTGCTCTATGGCTACACCTTC	CASSLVGGGLLYGYTF
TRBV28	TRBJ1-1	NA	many	TGTGCCAGCGAGTCAGTAAACACTGAAGCTTTCTTT	CASESVNTEAFF
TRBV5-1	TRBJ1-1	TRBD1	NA	TGCGCCAGCAGCTCGGGGGCCGGGACAGGGGTCCCTGAAGCTTTCTTT	CASSSGAGTGVPEAFF
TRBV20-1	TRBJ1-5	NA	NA	TGCAGTGCTAGAATTATTGGGGCGGGAAGGCAGCCCCAGCATTTT	CSARIIGAGRQPQHF
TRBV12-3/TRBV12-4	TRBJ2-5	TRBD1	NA	TGTGCCAGCAGTACTTTGGACAGGGAAGAGACCCAGTACTTC	CASSTLDREETQYF
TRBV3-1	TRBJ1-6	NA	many	TGTGCCAGCAGCCAAAACGAAGGAGGAGGCTCACCCCTCCACTTT	CASSQNEGGGSPLHF
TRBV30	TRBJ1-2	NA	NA	TGTGCCTGGAGTTCACAGGGAACCTTCTATGGCTACACCTTC	CAWSSQGTFYGYTF
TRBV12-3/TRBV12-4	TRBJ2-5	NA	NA	TGTGCCAGCACCCTCCGCGGGACCAAAGGGACCCAGTACTTC	CASTLRGTKGTQYF
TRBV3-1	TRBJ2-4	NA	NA	TGTGCCAGCAGCCAAGAACAGACAGCCAAAAACATTCAGTACTTC	CASSQEQTAKNIQYF
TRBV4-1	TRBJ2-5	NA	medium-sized	TGCGCCAGCAGCCAAGTAAGGGGTCAAGAGACCCAGTACTTC	CASSQVRGQETQYF
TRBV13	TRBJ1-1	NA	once	TGTGCCAGCAGCTTAGGGCCGGGGACGGCGGCAGCTTTATTT	CASSLGPGTAAALF
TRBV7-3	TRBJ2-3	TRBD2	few	TGTGCCAGCAGCTTGGGGACTAGCGGGGGGCATGTAGATACGCAGTATTTT	CASSLGTSGGHVDTQYF
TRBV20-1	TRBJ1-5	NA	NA	TGCAGTGCTAGCCAGGATAGCAATCAGCCCCAGCATTTT	CSASQDSNQPQHF
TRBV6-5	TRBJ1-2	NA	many	TGTGCCAGCAGAGCCGGACAGTTCTATGGCTACACCTTC	CASRAGQFYGYTF
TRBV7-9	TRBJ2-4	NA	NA	TGTGCCAGCAGCTTATTGCACATTCAGTACTTC	CASSLLHIQYF
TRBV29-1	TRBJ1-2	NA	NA	TGCAGCGTTGAACTCGCAGGTAGAGTCTATGGCTACACCTTC	CSVELAGRVYGYTF
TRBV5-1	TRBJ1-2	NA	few	TGCGCCAGCAGCTTGGCCGTGCAGGGCCATGGCTACACCTTC	CASSLAVQGHGYTF
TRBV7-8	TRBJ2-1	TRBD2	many	TGTGCCAGCAGCGGCGGGACTATCCACGGGGATGAGCAGTTCTTC	CASSGGTIHGDEQFF
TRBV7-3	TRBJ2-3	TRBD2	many	TGTGCCAGCAGCTTAAGTTCCCGTGGCGGGGGTACAGATACGCAGTATTTT	CASSLSSRGGGTDTQYF
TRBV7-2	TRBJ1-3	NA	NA	TGTGCCAGCAGCCTCGGGCCGCAGGAGTCCTCTGGAAACACCATATATTTT	CASSLGPQESSGNTIYF
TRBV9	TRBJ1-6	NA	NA	TGTGCCAGCAGCCCTCAGGGGAATAATTCACCCCTCCACTTT	CASSPQGNNSPLHF
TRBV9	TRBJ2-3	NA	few	TGTGCCAGCAGCGTAGGGTCTAGCACAGATACGCAGTATTTT	CASSVGSSTDTQYF
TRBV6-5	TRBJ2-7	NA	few	TGTGCCAGCAGTTACCAAGGCTACGGCGAGCAGTACTTC	CASSYQGYGEQYF
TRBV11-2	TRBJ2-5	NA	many	TGTGCCAGCAGCTTAGTCGCACCCCAAGAGACCCAGTACTTC	CASSLVAPQETQYF
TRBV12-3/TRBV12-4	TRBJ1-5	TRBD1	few	TGTGCCAGCAGTTTAAATTCAGGGGGCGGTCAGCCCCAGCATTTT	CASSLNSGGGQPQHF
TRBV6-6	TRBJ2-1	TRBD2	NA	TGTGCCAGCAAACGAGCGGGGAACAATGAGCAGTTCTTC	CASKRAGNNEQFF
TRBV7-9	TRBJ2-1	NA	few	TGTGCCAGCAGCTTAGCGGGGGCGGCGGGGAATGAGCAGTTCTTC	CASSLAGAAGNEQFF
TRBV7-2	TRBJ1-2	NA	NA	TGTGCCAGCAGCTCCAGGGTGGAAGGCTACACCTTC	CASSSRVEGYTF
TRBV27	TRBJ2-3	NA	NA	TGTGCCAGCAGTCTGCTTAATACGCAGTATTTT	CASSLLNTQYF
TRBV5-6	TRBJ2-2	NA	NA	TGTGCCAGCAGAGCCTATCGCACCGGGGAGCTGTTTTTT	CASRAYRTGELFF
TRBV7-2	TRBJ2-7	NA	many	TGTGCCAGCAGCTTAGTTGGGGGGCTATTCGACGAGCAGTACTTC	CASSLVGGLFDEQYF